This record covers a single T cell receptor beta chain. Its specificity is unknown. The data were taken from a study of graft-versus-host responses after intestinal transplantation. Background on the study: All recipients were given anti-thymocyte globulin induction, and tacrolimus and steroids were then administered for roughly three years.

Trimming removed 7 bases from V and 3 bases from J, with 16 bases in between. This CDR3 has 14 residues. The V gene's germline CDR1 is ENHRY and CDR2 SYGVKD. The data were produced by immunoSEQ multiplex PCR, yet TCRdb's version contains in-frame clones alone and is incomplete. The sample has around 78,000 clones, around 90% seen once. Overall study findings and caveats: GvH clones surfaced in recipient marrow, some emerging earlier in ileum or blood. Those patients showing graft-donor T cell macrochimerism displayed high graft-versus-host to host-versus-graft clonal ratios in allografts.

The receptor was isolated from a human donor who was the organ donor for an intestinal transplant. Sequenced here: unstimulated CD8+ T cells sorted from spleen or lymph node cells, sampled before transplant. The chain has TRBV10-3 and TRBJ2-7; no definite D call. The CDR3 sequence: CAITTPGTSYEQYF. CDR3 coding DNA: TGTGCCATCACGACCCCGGGCACCAGCTACGAGCAGTACTTC.